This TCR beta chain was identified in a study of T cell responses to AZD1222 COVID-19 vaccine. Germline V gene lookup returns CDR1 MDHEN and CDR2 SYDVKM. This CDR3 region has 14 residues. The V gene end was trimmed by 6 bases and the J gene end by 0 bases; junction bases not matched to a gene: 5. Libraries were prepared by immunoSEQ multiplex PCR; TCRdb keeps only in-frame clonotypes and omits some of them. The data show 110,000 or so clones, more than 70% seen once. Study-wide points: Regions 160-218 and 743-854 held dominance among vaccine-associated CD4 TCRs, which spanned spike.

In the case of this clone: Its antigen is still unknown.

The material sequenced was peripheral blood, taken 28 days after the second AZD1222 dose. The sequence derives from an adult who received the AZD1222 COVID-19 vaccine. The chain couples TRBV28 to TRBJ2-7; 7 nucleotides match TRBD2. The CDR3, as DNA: TGTGCCAGCAGGCCCGGCGGGAGCTCCTACGAGCAGTACTTC. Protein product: CASRPGGSSYEQYF.